This TCR beta chain comes out of a study of tumor-infiltrating lymphocytes in primary liver carcinoma (dated by TCRdb to about 2017). About the study as a whole: The five patients, three men and two women aged 30 to 69 years, had hepatocellular carcinoma (four) or combined HCC and intrahepatic cholangiocarcinoma (one). The five patients had tumors staged T1-T3 N0M0, with maximum diameters ranging from about 4 to 11 cm. Each sample produced roughly 3.5 to 7.13 million productive TCRbeta reads, and read depth showed no significant difference between tissue types. TCRbeta repertoire sequencing, expression microarrays and whole-exome sequencing were combined in the study across five regions of each liver tumor, with adjacent normal tissue and blood also included. A total of 35 specimens from 5 patients, comprising approximately 25 tumor regions, 5 adjacent noncancerous liver tissues and 5 peripheral blood samples, were covered by TCRbeta repertoire sequencing. Agilent mRNA microarray profiling was performed on the 25 tumor region samples to relate TCRbeta repertoire diversity to the local molecular phenotype. High reproducibility was observed for the technical replicate repertoires, with mean shared-clone rates around 0.89 and correlation coefficients above 0.95.

Starting from approximately 500 ng total RNA, TCRbeta-specific cDNA was produced by reverse transcription with a constant-region primer and ProtoScript II reverse transcriptase. TCRbeta libraries were built with three nested multiplex PCR rounds, a slightly modified ARM-PCR procedure. Each of the first two PCR rounds ran for approximately 9 cycles and used multiplex TRBV1-TRBV30 forward primers together with a Cbeta reverse primer. A final 25-cycle PCR with Deep VentR polymerase added sample barcodes and Illumina adapters. Before sequencing, amplicons between 200 and 500 bp were purified from gel using a QIAquick gel extraction kit. An Illumina HiSeq 2500 was used to sequence the TCRbeta amplicons, generating 250-bp paired-end reads. From the authors' description of their analysis: Reads were quality-trimmed with Trimmomatic v0.33, and paired reads were merged with FLASH v1.2.11 to recover full CDR3 sequences. MiGEC v1.2.1b assigned V, D and J germline segments to the rearranged TCRbeta sequences. Clonotype statistics and Shannon-Wiener diversity indices were calculated with VDJtools v1.0.0. To reduce sampling bias, subsequent analyses other than the diversity analysis used only the 250 most abundant clonotypes in each sample. The public sequencing data were trimmed at Q25 with fastp and processed into clonotypes with MiXCR by TCRdb, which kept only in-frame beta chains. Every distinct CDR3 protein forms one entry, paired with its most common genes and DNA. These V and J calls rely on TCRdb rather than the paper's analysis. The sample table records approximately 110,000 distinct CDR3 sequences; 64% of these occur just once. The top ten hold 7.5% to 8.5% of the sample.

Summary of the overall study and its limitations: Because sequencing covered only the TCR beta chain and unpaired alpha chains were not captured, true repertoire diversity is likely underestimated. Repertoire overlap was found to be higher between tumor regions (mean approximately 35%) than between tumor-adjacent (17%) or tumor-blood (about 14%) pairs, consistent with antigen-driven expansion. The top 250 clones accounted for a significantly greater share of the repertoire in tumors than in blood (p = 0.039). Bulk unsorted samples precluded comparing CD4+ and CD8+ T cell repertoires. Only roughly 7-24% of top clones appeared in all five regions of a tumor, which suggests that tumor-infiltrating T cells are spatially heterogeneous. The study included only four to six patients, and the authors note findings should be validated in a larger study.

Spanning cysteine to phenylalanine, the CDR3 consists of 13 amino acids. Only the CDR3 DNA is retained, 39 bases long and in frame from the first base. Total RNA and DNA were co-extracted from approximately 20-30 mg of bulk tissue with the AllPrep DNA/RNA mini kit, without cell sorting. Between November 2015 and March 2016, 4 to 6 patients in China with histopathologically diagnosed primary liver carcinoma had surgical resection. Chronic HBV infection was present in the patients, and the patients were treatment-naive at sampling. Five spatially separated regions were sampled from each tumor: the superior, inferior, left-lateral and right-lateral poles, plus the tumor centre. More than 80% viable tumor cells were found by histology in every tumor sample. Each fresh piece of tumor and adjacent tissue was cut in two, with one half stored in RNAlater at -80 degrees C and the other half sent for histology.

Concerning this clonotype: No cognate antigen has been identified for it. A read error is possible here, since a much larger clone lies one base away.

Recombination joined TRBV12-3 or TRBV12-4 with TRBJ2-5; the D gene is perhaps TRBD1, on 5 matching bases. The sample was liver tumor tissue from sampling region 3. The cell subset or site label, read with the paper, signifies: tumor region T3, left-lateral pole. This receptor was obtained from a woman aged 55-69 years with primary liver carcinoma and hepatitis B virus infection. The base sequence is TGTGCCAGCAGTTTTATGGGGCAAGAGACCCATTACTTC. This sequence encodes CASSFMGQETHYF.